These 6 T cell receptor beta chains came from one sample sequenced in a study of blood T cell repertoires in COVID-19. Assay used: immunoSEQ multiplex PCR; TCRdb lists only in-frame clones, some missing. The repertoire holds 250,000 to 400,000 clones, with about nine tenths as singletons. The specimen sequenced was peripheral blood. The receptor source for this set is a man between 50 and 59 years old with active or convalescent COVID-19.

J is TRBJ2-7 and V is TRBV20-1, with D hard to call. There are 11 residues in the CDR3. The germline V gene encodes CDR1 DFQATT and CDR2 SNEGSKA (reference sequence). Trimming shortened V by 2 bases and J by 3 bases, and 5 bases separated the two germline ends. The CDR3 protein is CSARRDYEQYF. The CDR3 nucleotides are TGCAGTGCTAGACGCGACTACGAGCAGTACTTC.

The rearrangement links TRBV19 to TRBJ2-7; 11 bases are a match to TRBD2. V shed 6 bases and J 6 bases; nucleotides not matched to a gene: 7. Looked up from germline, CDR1 is LNHDA and CDR2 is SQIVND (reference sequence). The CDR3 has 14 amino acids. DNA of the CDR3: TGTGCCAGTAGCACAACTAGCGGGAGAAGCGAGCAGTACTTC. It is translated as CASSTTSGRSEQYF. The whole variable domain, remainder taken from reference TRBV19 and TRBJ2-7, is DGGITQSPKYLFRKEGQNVTLSCEQNLNHDAMYWYRQDPGQGLRLIYYSQIVNDFQKGDIAEGYSVSREKKESFPLTVTSAQKNPTAFYLCASSTTSGRSEQYFGPGTRLTVT.

The gene calls are TRBV6-2 or TRBV6-3 and TRBJ2-5; D is unclear. Germline V gene data show CDR1 as MNHEY and CDR2 as SVGEGT. This CDR3 is built from 12 residues. V shed 6 bases and J shed 5 bases, with 10 bases lying between them. The CDR3 sequence is CASSPGRETQYF. The CDR3 coding sequence is TGTGCCAGCAGCCCCGGTCGGGAGACCCAGTACTTC.

The V and J genes are TRBV27 and TRBJ1-5; 8 bases fit TRBD1. CDR1 is MNHEY and CDR2 is SMNVEV in the germline V gene (reference sequence). CDR3 length: 15 amino acids. V was pared by 3 bases and J by 6 bases, with 7 bases of the junction left unmatched. The CDR3 DNA is TGTGCCAGCAGTTTGGCAGGACAGGGCGGTCAGCCCCAGCATTTT. Its translation: CASSLAGQGGQPQHF.

This rearrangement joins TRBV14 to TRBJ2-3, with D perhaps TRBD1 (6 bases). This CDR3 has 11 residues. The ends were cut back, 7 bases at V and 5 bases at J, with 7 bases in the middle. Germline CDR1 is SGHDN and CDR2 is FVKESK. CDR3 loop: CASKQGDTQYF. CDR3 coding DNA: TGTGCCAGCAAACAGGGAGATACGCAGTATTTT.

J is TRBJ2-3 and V is TRBV27, with D possibly being TRBD1 (5 bases). The CDR3 has 13 amino acids. The V end lost 5 bases, the J end lost 4 bases, and 10 bases lay between the germline ends. Germline lookup yields CDR1 MNHEY and CDR2 SMNVEV (reference sequence). CDR3 residues: CASSPPGSDTQYF. CDR3 nucleotide sequence: TGTGCCAGCAGTCCTCCAGGGTCAGATACGCAGTATTTT.